Following are 8 T cell receptor beta chains from one sample sequenced in a study of T cell repertoires in cytomegalovirus infection. One entry per CDR3 protein, called by TCRdb with MiXCR from the reads. The data contain 360,000 or so distinct CDR3 sequences, roughly a third of them singletons. Which antigens these TCRs recognize remains unknown. The sequences come from cultured PBMCs, collected from culture after CMV antigen stimulation. The receptors derive from a human donor in good health (CMV status not recorded). Some clones in this sample may be carry-over from other donors' samples.

CDR3 sequence reads: CASSLRDGEKLFF. The CDR3 DNA follows: TGCGCCAGCAGCCTACGGGACGGTGAAAAACTGTTTTTT. This chain joins TRBV4-3 and TRBJ1-4, with a weak D call TRBD1 (5 bases). CDR1 LGHNA and CDR2 YSLEER come from the germline V gene. This CDR3 is built from 13 residues. V lost 4 bases to trimming and J lost 7 bases, with 10 bases between them.

CDR3 DNA sequence: TGTGCCAGCGGGACAGCAACTAATGAAAAACTGTTTTTT. The encoded protein is CASGTATNEKLFF. V and J are TRBV6-6 and TRBJ1-4; the match to TRBD1 covers 7 bases. CDR1 and CDR2 from the germline V gene are MNHNY and SVGAGI (reference sequence). V gave up 8 bases and J gave up 0 bases; unmatched junction bases: 0. This CDR3 comprises 13 residues.

The rearrangement joins TRBV7-2 to TRBJ2-5; 12 bases map to TRBD2. The V gene's germline CDR1 is SGHTA and CDR2 FQGNSA. There are 17 residues in the CDR3. V was pared by 5 bases and J by 2 bases, with 9 bases of the junction left unmatched. The CDR3 DNA is TGTGCCAGCAGCACGGGACTAGCGGGCCTAACTCAAGAGACCCAGTACTTC. Its translation: CASSTGLAGLTQETQYF.

The chain links TRBV7-9 to TRBJ2-3; 9 bases fit TRBD1. The germline gives CDR1 SEHNR, CDR2 FQNEAQ (reference sequence). V lost 5 bases, J lost 4 bases, and 7 bases stayed unmatched. The CDR3 has 15 amino acids. The CDR3 is CASSPDRGGPDTQYF. DNA of the CDR3: TGTGCCAGCAGCCCGGACAGGGGAGGCCCAGATACGCAGTATTTT.

This chain links TRBV7-8 with TRBJ1-5; D unclear. The CDR3 has 16 residues. The germline V and J ends were trimmed by 1 base and 1 base, with 11 bases remaining between them. CDR1 and CDR2 from the germline V gene are SGHVS and FQNEAQ. CDR3 DNA sequence: TGTGCCAGCAGCTTAGTCGGGATATCGAGCAATCAGCCCCAGCATTTT. The encoded protein is CASSLVGISSNQPQHF. The entire variable domain, with the rest obtained from reference TRBV7-8 and TRBJ1-5, is as follows: GAGVSQSPRYKVAKRGQDVALRCDPISGHVSLFWYQQALGQGPEFLTYFQNEAQLDKSGLPSDRFFAERPEGSVSTLKIQRTQQEDSAVYLCASSLVGISSNQPQHFGDGTRLSIL.

This chain joins TRBV12-3 or TRBV12-4 and TRBJ2-7, with TRBD1 identical over 7 bases. V lost 4 bases, J lost 6 bases, and 9 bases stayed unmatched. The CDR3 sequence is 14 residues long. This CDR3 is CASSYTGESSEQYV. In nucleotides, the CDR3 is TGTGCCAGCAGTTATACAGGGGAATCGAGCGAGCAGTACGTC.

The chain combines TRBV20-1 with TRBJ1-1; D gene unclear. CDR3 length equals 12 residues. From germline, CDR1 is DFQATT and CDR2 SNEGSKA (reference sequence). V lost 3 bases and J 8 bases, leaving 13 bases between the germline ends. This CDR3 is CSASNSWQEAFF. As DNA, the CDR3 is TGCAGTGCTAGCAACAGCTGGCAGGAAGCTTTCTTT.

J is TRBJ2-1 and V is TRBV28, with D perhaps TRBD1 or TRBD2 (5 bases each). Germline V lookup: CDR1 MDHEN, CDR2 SYDVKM. This CDR3 has 14 amino acids. V was clipped by 5 bases and J by 4 bases, with 12 bases between them. DNA for the CDR3: TGTGCCAGCAGTGAGGGGTTAGTATACAATGAGCAGTTCTTC. As protein: CASSEGLVYNEQFF.